These T cell receptor beta chains were read from a single sample in a study of graft-versus-host responses after intestinal transplantation. These receptors' antigens are unknown. The method was immunoSEQ multiplex PCR; TCRdb's version includes in-frame clones alone and lacks a portion of them. The sample lists approximately 80,000 clones, roughly 91% occurring once. Source: unstimulated CD4+ T cells sorted from spleen or lymph node cells, taken before intestinal transplant. The receptor set was obtained from a human donor who received an intestinal transplant. CDR3s include the opening cysteine and the closing phenylalanine or tryptophan. Clone size appears in some rows only: once, few, many, or a class for an expanded clone.

cdr3_aa: CASSSGQLKQYF
v_call: TRBV28
clone_size: -
j_call: TRBJ2-7

cdr3_aa: CASSFGGPGELFF
v_call: TRBV11-2
clone_size: once
j_call: TRBJ2-2

cdr3_aa: CASTILGTSSTDTQYF
v_call: TRBV10-1
clone_size: -
j_call: TRBJ2-3

cdr3_aa: CASSEHTGRQPQHF
v_call: TRBV6-1
clone_size: -
j_call: TRBJ1-5

cdr3_aa: CASSLNRDGYTF
v_call: TRBV28
clone_size: -
j_call: TRBJ1-2

cdr3_aa: CASSLYGGSYGYTF
v_call: TRBV27
clone_size: -
j_call: TRBJ1-2

cdr3_aa: CASSVQPSGGNIQYF
v_call: TRBV9
clone_size: once
j_call: TRBJ2-4

cdr3_aa: CASSATSGPSYEQYF
v_call: TRBV6-1
clone_size: -
j_call: TRBJ2-7

cdr3_aa: CASSGGGPYGYTF
v_call: TRBV6-1
clone_size: -
j_call: TRBJ1-2

cdr3_aa: CASSLGRLNSPLHF
v_call: TRBV7-9
clone_size: -
j_call: TRBJ1-6

cdr3_aa: CASRATGVRTDTEAFF
v_call: TRBV2
clone_size: -
j_call: TRBJ1-1

cdr3_aa: CASSLGGTSPDTQYF
v_call: TRBV7-3
clone_size: -
j_call: TRBJ2-3

cdr3_aa: CATLQGAVGTEAFF
v_call: TRBV6-1
clone_size: once
j_call: TRBJ1-1

cdr3_aa: CASNLGGKTQYF
v_call: TRBV7-2
clone_size: -
j_call: TRBJ2-5

cdr3_aa: CASSQDPFNYGYTF
v_call: TRBV4-2
clone_size: -
j_call: TRBJ1-2

cdr3_aa: CASIPPGTSEQYF
v_call: TRBV6-1
clone_size: -
j_call: TRBJ2-7

cdr3_aa: CASRAKVGGYNEQFF
v_call: TRBV19
clone_size: -
j_call: TRBJ2-1

cdr3_aa: CASTSGTGGSYEQYF
v_call: TRBV6-1
clone_size: few
j_call: TRBJ2-7